The source of this T cell receptor beta chain is a study of T-cell memory formation after mild COVID-19. Study at large: Across donors, TCR clusters were largely donor specific. Study-wide results and caveats: Clones that shrank (day 15 to 85) were balanced CD4/CD8, whereas later expanders leaned CD4+. The main location of contracting CD4+ clones was CM and EM, and that of contracting CD8+ clones was EMRA.

This clonotype was counted a few times. The target antigen is unknown. From the 5' RACE reads, TCRdb called clonotypes with MiXCR, one entry per CDR3 protein. The sample holds 90,000 to 130,000 distinct CDR3 sequences, roughly 19% seen once. CDR1 and CDR2 (germline): MNHEY, SMNVEV (reference sequence). Trimming left V 6 bases short and J 6 bases short, with 13 bases between. CDR3 length: 13 amino acids. The rearrangement uses TRBV27 and TRBJ2-3, with a tentative D call TRBD2 (6 bases). This receptor was identified in a man younger than 30 who had mild COVID-19 (a few samples of this study predate the infection). Cell type and time point are not known. Sequencing was done on a sample of PBMCs or a T cell subset sorted from them (not recorded which). DNA of the CDR3: TGTGCCAGCAGCCCCCGGAGGGTGGATACGCAGTATTTT. Amino acid sequence: CASSPRRVDTQYF.